The entry that follows covers one TCR beta chain sequence. Its specificity is not known. Here immunoSEQ multiplex PCR was the method, and the copy in TCRdb shows in-frame clones only, minus some. This repertoire shows 200,000 or so clones, roughly 91% found once; its top ten account for approximately 1%. This CDR3 has 12 amino acids. Between the trimmed V and J ends, which lost 3 bases and 4 bases, there was a span of 9 bases. Germline loops: CDR1 DFQATT, CDR2 SNEGSKA (reference sequence). This entry belongs to a study of T cell responses to AZD1222 COVID-19 vaccine. Study results and limitations: The study reported that nearly half of spike-specific TCRs target unmutated variant regions.

The sequence was obtained from an adult in good health. The rearrangement joins TRBV20-1 to TRBJ1-2; TRBD1 is a possible D gene (6 bases). The sequencing here drew on peripheral blood, taken on day 0 of MenACWY control vaccination. The CDR3 nucleotides are TGCAGTGCTAGTAGGGGGAGCTATGGCTACACCTTC. Its protein product is CSASRGSYGYTF.